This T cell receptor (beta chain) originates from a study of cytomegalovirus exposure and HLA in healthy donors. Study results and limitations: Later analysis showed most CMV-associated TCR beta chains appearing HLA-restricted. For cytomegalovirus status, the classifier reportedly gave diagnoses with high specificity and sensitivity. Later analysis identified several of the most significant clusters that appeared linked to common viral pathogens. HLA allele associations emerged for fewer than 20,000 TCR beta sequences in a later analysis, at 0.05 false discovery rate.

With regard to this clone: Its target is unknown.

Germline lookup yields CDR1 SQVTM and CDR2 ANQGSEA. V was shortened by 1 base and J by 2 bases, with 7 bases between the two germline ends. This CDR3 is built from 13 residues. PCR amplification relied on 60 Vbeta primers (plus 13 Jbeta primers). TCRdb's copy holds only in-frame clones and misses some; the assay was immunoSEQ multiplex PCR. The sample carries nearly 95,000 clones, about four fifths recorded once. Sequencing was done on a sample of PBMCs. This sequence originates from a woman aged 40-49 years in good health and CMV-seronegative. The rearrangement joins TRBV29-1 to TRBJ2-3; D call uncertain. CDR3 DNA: TGCAGCGTTGAAGTTGACAACACAGATACGCAGTATTTT. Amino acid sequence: CSVEVDNTDTQYF.